These 32 T cell receptor beta chains were all obtained from the same sample, sequenced in a study of T cell responses to AZD1222 COVID-19 vaccine. Sequencing was performed with immunoSEQ multiplex PCR; in TCRdb, only in-frame clones are kept and a portion is missing. The data hold 110,000 to 150,000 clones, with just over 90% observed a single time. The sample was peripheral blood, taken 28 days after the second AZD1222 dose. These TCRs come from an adult who received the AZD1222 COVID-19 vaccine.

V and J are TRBV7-9 and TRBJ2-5; TRBD2 agrees at 12 bases. The CDR3 has 15 amino acids. Germline loops: CDR1 SEHNR, CDR2 FQNEAQ (reference sequence). Germline trimming cut 5 bases from V and 2 bases from J; bases unmatched to any gene: 3. The CDR3 sequence is CASSPLAGGQETQYF. CDR3 DNA sequence: TGTGCCAGCAGCCCCCTAGCGGGGGGGCAAGAGACCCAGTACTTC.

This chain joins TRBV5-1 and TRBJ1-2, with 7 positions matching TRBD1. CDR1 SGHRS and CDR2 YFSETQ come from the germline V gene. Trimming cost V 1 base and J 8 bases; bases outside gene matches: 8. CDR3 size: 14 residues. The DNA of the CDR3 is TGCGCCAGCAGCTTGTTCAGGGGGGAGTCCGGCTACACCTTC. It yields the protein CASSLFRGESGYTF. The entire variable domain, with the rest obtained from reference TRBV5-1 and TRBJ1-2, is as follows: KAGVTQTPRYLIKTRGQQVTLSCSPISGHRSVSWYQQTPGQGLQFLFEYFSETQRNKGNFPGRFSGRQFSNSRSEMNVSTLELGDSALYLCASSLFRGESGYTFGSGTRLTVV.

This chain joins TRBV5-1 and TRBJ1-1; possible D gene TRBD1, 5 bases. Trimming took off 4 bases at V and 8 bases at J, with 12 bases between the two ends. The V gene's germline CDR1 is SGHRS and CDR2 YFSETQ. This CDR3 comprises 12 residues. The CDR3 DNA is TGCGCCAGCAGCCCCGGGACGGCAGAAGCTTTCTTT. This translates into CASSPGTAEAFF.

The chain carries TRBV2 and TRBJ2-7, with 8 bases matching TRBD2. The CDR3 runs to 14 residues. V trimming: 3 bases; J trimming: 3 bases; junction bases outside the gene matches: 4. Looked up from germline, CDR1 is SNHLY and CDR2 is FYNNEI. The CDR3 bases are TGTGCCAGCAGTGACGAGCGGGGGTTCTACGAGCAGTACTTC. Amino acids: CASSDERGFYEQYF.

Here the CDR3 DNA reads TGTGCCAGCAGTCCTCCGGGACAGGGTACAATGGGAGCTTTCTTT. Translated: CASSPPGQGTMGAFF. The chain combines TRBV28 with TRBJ1-1; 9 bases fit TRBD1. The CDR3 contains 15 residues. The V segment lost 5 bases and the J segment 10 bases; nucleotides outside the gene matches: 14. Germline values: CDR1 MDHEN, CDR2 SYDVKM.

This clone was detected only a few times. V and J are TRBV3-1 (or the pseudogene TRBV3-2) and TRBJ1-1, with 8 positions matching TRBD1. The CDR3 length is 15 residues. Germline CDR1 is LGHDT and CDR2 is YNNKEL (reference sequence). V trimming: 1 base; J trimming: 11 bases; junction bases outside the gene matches: 12. The CDR3 nucleotides read TGTGCCAGCAGCCAAGGAGGGACAGGTTGGGGTAGCGCTTTCTTT. It yields the protein CASSQGGTGWGSAFF.

This sequence joins TRBV19 and TRBJ2-1, with TRBD2 matching 16 bases. The ends lost 6 bases at V and 1 base at J; junction bases unmatched: 3. CDR3 size: 17 residues. Germline V gene sequence: CDR1 LNHDA, CDR2 SQIVND (reference sequence). CDR3: CASRGLAGGRSYNEQFF. As DNA, the CDR3 is TGTGCCAGTAGGGGACTAGCGGGGGGGCGGTCCTACAATGAGCAGTTCTTC. The full variable domain, its missing parts supplied by reference TRBV19 and TRBJ2-1, is DGGITQSPKYLFRKEGQNVTLSCEQNLNHDAMYWYRQDPGQGLRLIYYSQIVNDFQKGDIAEGYSVSREKKESFPLTVTSAQKNPTAFYLCASRGLAGGRSYNEQFFGPGTRLTVL.

This chain links TRBV5-1 with TRBJ2-3, with 10 bases lining up with TRBD2. The length of the CDR3 is 17 residues. Unmatched junction bases numbered 11, after V lost 4 bases and J lost 3 bases. Germline values: CDR1 SGHRS, CDR2 YFSETQ. CDR3 residues: CASSRGLAGGPTDTQYF. The CDR3 region has the DNA TGCGCCAGCAGCCGAGGGTTAGCGGGGGGACCAACAGATACGCAGTATTTT. Variable domain in full (rest from reference TRBV5-1 and TRBJ2-3): KAGVTQTPRYLIKTRGQQVTLSCSPISGHRSVSWYQQTPGQGLQFLFEYFSETQRNKGNFPGRFSGRQFSNSRSEMNVSTLELGDSALYLCASSRGLAGGPTDTQYFGPGTRLTVL.

This sequence joins TRBV5-4 and TRBJ1-3; the match to TRBD1 covers 7 bases. CDR1 and CDR2 (germline): SGHNT, YYREEE (reference sequence). After removal of 4 bases from V and 0 bases from J, the junction contained 1 base not matched to a gene. CDR3 length equals 14 residues. The DNA for the CDR3 is TGTGCCAGCAGCCGGACAGGCTCTGGAAACACCATATATTTT. Its protein is CASSRTGSGNTIYF.

In this sample, this clone is medium-sized (0.01 to 0.1%). The chain uses TRBV5-5 and TRBJ1-6, with a possible D match to TRBD1 (5 bases). This CDR3 is 17 amino acids long. From germline, CDR1 is SGHKS and CDR2 YYEKEE (reference sequence). Between the trimmed V and J ends, which lost 4 bases and 3 bases, there was a span of 17 bases. CDR3 amino acids: CASSLHTVDIYNSPLHF. Here the CDR3 DNA reads TGTGCCAGCAGCCTTCACACGGTGGACATCTATAATTCACCCCTCCACTTT.

J is TRBJ1-1 and V is TRBV12-3 or TRBV12-4; 7 bases are shared with TRBD1. The CDR3 consists of 13 residues. V lost 5 bases, J lost 1 base, and 1 base stayed unmatched. The CDR3 sequence: CASSQGGNTEAFF. In DNA form, the CDR3 reads TGTGCCAGCAGTCAGGGGGGGAACACTGAAGCTTTCTTT.

The CDR3 DNA reads TGTGCCAGCAGTTCGAGAAGGAATAGCAATCAGCCCCAGCATTTT. The encoded protein is CASSSRRNSNQPQHF. The chain is built from TRBV6-6 and TRBJ1-5; no clear D gene. The V gene lost 4 bases and the J gene lost 0 bases, with 10 bases spanning the gap. The CDR3 length is 15 residues. Germline-derived CDR1 and CDR2 are MNHNY and SVGAGI (reference sequence).

V gene TRBV18 combines with J gene TRBJ1-5, with D perhaps matching TRBD1 (5 bases). Germline V gene data show CDR1 as KGHSH and CDR2 as LQKENI. The CDR3 is 16 residues long. Trimming stripped 3 bases from V and 1 base from J, with 13 bases between. The CDR3 loop is CASSPPGALSNQPQHF. The CDR3 coding sequence is TGTGCCAGCTCACCGCCCGGGGCCCTCAGCAATCAGCCCCAGCATTTT.

The chain carries TRBV10-2 and TRBJ2-2, with a weak D call TRBD1 (6 bases). Germline V gene sequence: CDR1 WSHSY, CDR2 SAAADI. The CDR3 is made up of 16 amino acids. The ends were cut back, 6 bases at V and 5 bases at J, with 19 bases in the middle. The DNA for the CDR3 is TGCGCCAGCAGCCAGGTGGGGGCGGCCAAGACCGGGGAGCTGTTTTTT. It specifies CASSQVGAAKTGELFF.

This clone occurred once. This rearrangement joins TRBV7-9 to TRBJ2-7; no reliable D call. V lost 5 bases and J lost 6, with 14 bases in between. This CDR3 has 13 amino acids. Germline CDR1 and CDR2: SEHNR and FQNEAQ (reference sequence). The CDR3 loop reads CASSKTETGEQYF. CDR3 in DNA: TGTGCCAGCAGCAAGACGGAAACGGGCGAGCAGTACTTC.

The V call is TRBV6-5, the J call TRBJ1-2; TRBD1 agrees at 8 bases. J was trimmed by 3 bases and V by 6 bases; bases with no gene match: 9. The CDR3 covers 15 residues. Germline assignment: CDR1 MNHEY and CDR2 SVGAGI. The CDR3: CASSPSPTGDYGYTF. As DNA, the CDR3 is TGTGCCAGCAGCCCATCCCCGACAGGGGACTATGGCTACACCTTC.

The J gene is TRBJ2-2, the V gene TRBV6-2 or TRBV6-3, with 9 nucleotides matching TRBD1. V lost 5 bases, J lost 0 bases, and 4 bases stayed unmatched. Germline values: CDR1 MNHEY, CDR2 SVGEGT. This CDR3 has 16 residues. The CDR3 sequence is CASSQGQGSNTGELFF. The CDR3 nucleotides read TGTGCCAGCAGTCAGGGACAGGGATCGAACACCGGGGAGCTGTTTTTT.

This clone occurred once. The rearrangement uses TRBV30 and TRBJ1-1, with TRBD1 matching over 7 bases. This CDR3 is 13 amino acids long. Per the germline V gene, CDR1 is GTSNPN and CDR2 is SVGIG (reference sequence). V lost 8 bases to trimming and J lost 6 bases; unmatched junction nucleotides: 12. The CDR3 loop reads CAGTGVVVSEAFF. The CDR3 nucleotides are TGTGCCGGAACAGGGGTCGTAGTTTCTGAAGCTTTCTTT.

The chain employs TRBV25-1 and TRBJ2-3; 9 bases are a match to TRBD1. CDR1 and CDR2 (germline): MGHDK, SYGVNS. The J segment lost 6 bases and the V segment lost 5 bases, leaving 6 bases of the junction unmatched. This CDR3 has 14 amino acids. CDR3 protein: CASSTGGAADTQYF. CDR3 bases: TGTGCCAGCAGTACAGGGGGCGCGGCGGATACGCAGTATTTT.

This clone was counted a single time. The chain joins TRBV19 to TRBJ2-1; 7 positions match TRBD1. J gave up 0 bases and V 8 bases, and 7 bases lay outside the gene matches. Germline V gene sequence: CDR1 LNHDA, CDR2 SQIVND (reference sequence). The CDR3 contains 15 residues. The DNA of the CDR3 is TGTGCCAGTTCCTCTCGACAGGGCTCCTACAATGAGCAGTTCTTC. Amino acid sequence: CASSSRQGSYNEQFF.

The V call is TRBV19, the J call TRBJ1-4; tentative D call: TRBD1 (6 bases). The CDR3 is made up of 14 amino acids. Germline CDR1 LNHDA, CDR2 SQIVND (reference sequence). Trimming stripped 4 bases from V and 5 bases from J, with 11 bases between. This chain's CDR3 is CASSTRTANEKLFF. CDR3 DNA sequence: TGTGCCAGTAGTACCCGGACAGCGAATGAAAAACTGTTTTTT.

This clone was recorded only once. The V call is TRBV6-1, the J call TRBJ2-7, with D unclear. This CDR3 is built from 13 residues. CDR1 and CDR2 from the germline V gene are MNHNS and SASEGT. V was trimmed by 0 bases and J by 5 bases, leaving 8 bases between them. The CDR3 loop reads CASSEANKDEQYF. The CDR3 DNA reads TGTGCCAGCAGTGAAGCAAATAAGGACGAGCAGTACTTC.

The rearrangement uses TRBV19 and TRBJ2-7; D gene unclear. CDR1 and CDR2 (germline): LNHDA, SQIVND (reference sequence). The CDR3 is 16 residues long. Trimming removed 2 bases from V and 2 bases from J, with 16 bases in between. In nucleotides, the CDR3 is TGTGCCAGTAGTATATCCTCTGGCGCCTGGCCCTACGAGCAGTACTTC. It encodes CASSISSGAWPYEQYF.

The V call is TRBV11-1, the J call TRBJ2-7, with TRBD1 identical over 7 bases. Germline CDR1 is SGHAT and CDR2 is FQDESV (reference sequence). The CDR3 is made up of 15 amino acids. Trimming removed 5 bases from V and 0 bases from J; junction bases left unmatched: 7. CDR3 DNA sequence: TGTGCCAGCAGCAAGTGGACAGGTCCCTCCTACGAGCAGTACTTC. This encodes CASSKWTGPSYEQYF.

Only a few counts were recorded for this clone. V and J are TRBV5-1 and TRBJ2-5; 7 bases agree with TRBD1. The CDR3 totals 18 residues. Germline CDR1 and CDR2: SGHRS and YFSETQ. The V gene end was trimmed by 4 bases and the J gene end by 2 bases; junction bases not matched to a gene: 17. The CDR3 reads CASSLQPLKTGYQETQYF. The CDR3 nucleotides read TGCGCCAGCAGCCTTCAACCCTTAAAGACAGGGTATCAAGAGACCCAGTACTTC.

The chain carries TRBV4-2 and TRBJ1-2; TRBD1 matches 7 bases. The V gene end was trimmed by 0 bases and the J gene end by 4 bases; junction bases not matched to a gene: 2. This CDR3 is built from 14 residues. Germline CDR1 reads LGHNA; CDR2 reads YNFKEQ. The CDR3 spells CASSQDWDSYGYTF. The CDR3 nucleotides are TGTGCCAGCAGCCAAGACTGGGACAGCTATGGCTACACCTTC.

This clone was observed once. The chain links TRBV7-9 to TRBJ2-3, with D tentatively TRBD2 (6 bases). V lost 1 base and J lost 1, with 9 bases in between. Per the germline V gene, CDR1 is SEHNR and CDR2 is FQNEAQ (reference sequence). The length of the CDR3 is 15 residues. The CDR3 reads CASSLVPSGTDTQYF. In nucleotides, the CDR3 is TGTGCCAGCAGCTTAGTCCCTAGCGGCACAGATACGCAGTATTTT.

This clone appeared a few times. The chain links TRBV4-1 to TRBJ1-1, with D uncertain. The CDR3 spans 15 residues. Germline V CDR1 and CDR2: MGHRA, YSYEKL. V was shortened by 4 bases and J by 1 base, with 13 bases between the two germline ends. CDR3 nucleotides: TGCGCCAGCAGCCCCCTTGGAGGGTCGAACACTGAAGCTTTCTTT. Protein: CASSPLGGSNTEAFF.

The chain joins TRBV12-3 or TRBV12-4 to TRBJ1-6, with TRBD1 as a possible D gene (6 bases). The CDR3 totals 13 residues. Trimming stripped 2 bases from V and 7 bases from J, with 6 bases between. Here the CDR3 DNA reads TGTGCCAGCAGTTTAAGGGGGAATTCACCCCTCCACTTT. It yields the protein CASSLRGNSPLHF.

The chain has TRBV27 and TRBJ1-2, with D hard to call. The germline V gene has CDR1 MNHEY and CDR2 SMNVEV (reference sequence). The germline V and J ends were trimmed by 6 bases and 5 bases, with 10 bases remaining between them. The CDR3 spans 12 residues. The CDR3 coding sequence is TGTGCCAGCAGCCAAAAAGGATATGGCTACACCTTC. Amino acid sequence: CASSQKGYGYTF.

The chain has TRBV5-1 and TRBJ2-4, with no clear D. CDR1 SGHRS and CDR2 YFSETQ come from the germline V gene. This CDR3 is built from 16 residues. Trimming took 0 bases from V and 0 from J, leaving 10 bases between them. The CDR3 reads CASSLDAVRAKNIQYF. The CDR3 coding sequence is TGCGCCAGCAGCTTGGATGCCGTTCGAGCCAAAAACATTCAGTACTTC.

This chain uses TRBV15 with TRBJ1-2; D gene uncertain. The CDR3 totals 14 residues. V was pared by 4 bases and J by 4 bases, with 13 bases between. The V gene's germline CDR1 is LNHNV and CDR2 YYDKDF (reference sequence). The CDR3 is CATSTRTPGYGYTF. The CDR3 region has the DNA TGTGCCACCAGCACCCGGACCCCGGGCTATGGCTACACCTTC.